These 25 T cell receptor beta chains came from one sample sequenced in a study of Graves' ophthalmopathy and Graves' hyperthyroidism. Amplifying from RNA transcripts, the study obtained TCR beta CDR3 regions. Second-round multiplex PCR followed a first-round RT-PCR using HTBI primers. TCRdb reprocessed the multiplex PCR reads via MiXCR and lists one record per CDR3 protein. The data show 600,000 to 950,000 distinct CDR3 sequences, approximately 40% seen once. The sample comprised peripheral blood. The receptor source for this set is an adult man with Graves' ophthalmopathy.

This rearrangement joins TRBV7-9 to TRBJ2-5; TRBD2 is a possible D gene (6 bases). V shed 5 bases and J shed 5 bases, with 18 bases lying between them. The CDR3 runs to 15 residues. Germline CDR1 is SEHNR and CDR2 is FQNEAQ (reference sequence). CDR3: CASSRPGVVTETQYF. As DNA, the CDR3 is TGTGCCAGCAGCCGTCCGGGAGTTGTAACGGAGACCCAGTACTTC.

This clonotype has a count of ten or more. CDR3 coding DNA: TGTGCCAGTAGCCCTGACGGCTACGAGCAGTACTTC. This gives the protein CASSPDGYEQYF. This chain connects TRBV7-9 to TRBJ2-7; D is unresolved. CDR1 SEHNR and CDR2 FQNEAQ come from the germline V gene (reference sequence). CDR3 length: 12 amino acids. With 9 bases removed from V and 3 bases from J, the gap between germline ends came to 12 bases.

This clonotype was counted many times. V and J are TRBV29-1 and TRBJ2-2; 7 positions agree with TRBD1. V trimming: 0 bases; J trimming: 2 bases; junction bases outside the gene matches: 3. In germline, CDR1 is SQVTM, CDR2 ANQGSEA. The CDR3 is 15 amino acids. DNA for the CDR3: TGCAGCGTTGAAGATGGGGACAGTAACACCGGGGAGCTGTTTTTT. This gives the protein CSVEDGDSNTGELFF.

This clonotype was found a few times. The CDR3 nucleotides read TGCAGTGCTAGAGATCGTTTCCAAGAGACCCAGTACTTC. It encodes CSARDRFQETQYF. The chain is built from TRBV20-1 and TRBJ2-5; unclear D gene. The V gene lost 0 bases and the J gene lost 1 base, with 6 bases spanning the gap. Germline loops: CDR1 DFQATT, CDR2 SNEGSKA (reference sequence). This CDR3 has 13 residues.

This clonotype was recorded a few times. This chain links TRBV2 with TRBJ2-5, with D hard to call. V dropped 5 bases and J dropped 0 bases, with 4 bases sitting between them. The CDR3 loop spans 12 amino acids. Germline CDR1 SNHLY, CDR2 FYNNEI. In DNA, the CDR3 is TGTGCCAGCAGTTATCACCAAGAGACCCAGTACTTC. Residues: CASSYHQETQYF.

This clonotype has a handful of counts. V and J are TRBV29-1 and TRBJ1-2, with TRBD1 matching 8 bases. The CDR3 extends over 13 amino acids. Germline V gene data show CDR1 as SQVTM and CDR2 as ANQGSEA. J was trimmed by 5 bases and V by 4 bases; bases with no gene match: 6. The CDR3 region is CSVGQGTDYGYTF. CDR3 bases: TGCAGCGTTGGACAGGGGACTGATTATGGCTACACCTTC.

The rearrangement uses TRBV7-9 and TRBJ2-5, with 11 bases that match TRBD1. Germline V gene data show CDR1 as SEHNR and CDR2 as FQNEAQ (reference sequence). Trimming took 3 bases from V and 4 from J; bases not matched to a gene: 4. This CDR3 region has 15 residues. In DNA, the CDR3 is TGTGCCAGCAGCTTTGGACAGGGGGCAGGAGAGACCCAGTACTTC. Amino acids: CASSFGQGAGETQYF.

Only a few counts were recorded for this clonotype. The gene calls are TRBV4-3 and TRBJ1-2; tentatively, D is TRBD1 (5 bases). The CDR3 consists of 15 residues. With 0 bases removed from V and 0 bases from J, the gap between germline ends came to 8 bases. Germline V gives CDR1 LGHNA, CDR2 YSLEER. The DNA for the CDR3 is TGCGCCAGCAGCCAAGAGCCGACAGCTAACTATGGCTACACCTTC. Translated: CASSQEPTANYGYTF.

The chain links TRBV6-1 to TRBJ1-3; D ambiguous. Germline V gene lookup returns CDR1 MNHNS and CDR2 SASEGT. Trimming shortened V by 2 bases and J by 0 bases, and 5 bases separated the two germline ends. This CDR3 spans 14 amino acids. Here the CDR3 DNA reads TGTGCCAGCAGTGAACCTAGCTCTGGAAACACCATATATTTT. It encodes CASSEPSSGNTIYF.

This chain links TRBV25-1 with TRBJ2-5; a possible D gene is TRBD2 (6 bases). The CDR3 length is 16 residues. V dropped 5 bases and J dropped 7 bases, with 23 bases sitting between them. From germline, CDR1 is MGHDK and CDR2 SYGVNS. In nucleotides, the CDR3 is TGTGCCAGCAGTTTGTCCTTTCAACGGAGGGAAGCGACCCAGTACTTC. Translating gives CASSLSFQRREATQYF.

V is TRBV5-4 and J is TRBJ2-7, with D perhaps matching TRBD1 (5 bases). CDR1 is SGHNT and CDR2 is YYREEE in the germline V gene (reference sequence). The V end lost 4 bases, the J end lost 6 bases, and 17 bases lay between the germline ends. The CDR3 loop spans 14 amino acids. CDR3 sequence reads: CASSVRGLGGEQYF. The CDR3 nucleotides are TGTGCCAGCAGCGTAAGGGGTCTAGGTGGCGAGCAGTACTTC.

Concerning this clonotype: The limits of the CDR3 on the DNA are not certain, so only TCRdb's listed CDR3 is given. J is TRBJ1-6 and V is TRBV2. The CDR3 comprises 16 residues, both ends counted. Germline lookup yields CDR1 SNHLY and CDR2 FYNNEI. The CDR3 loop reads CASSVGGGSYNSPPHF.

This clonotype has ten or more counts. The chain is built from TRBV7-2 and TRBJ2-5, with D perhaps TRBD2 (6 bases). V lost 5 bases and J 5 bases, leaving 18 bases between the germline ends. Germline V gene data show CDR1 as SGHTA and CDR2 as FQGNSA. CDR3 length: 15 residues. CDR3 in DNA: TGTGCCAGCAGCCCAGTTAATGGAGGAGGGGAGACCCAGTACTTC. Translating it yields CASSPVNGGGETQYF.

This clonotype was detected ten times or more. V and J are TRBV24-1 and TRBJ2-5, with TRBD1 matching 7 bases. With 5 bases clipped from V and 5 bases from J, the junction kept 10 bases outside the gene matches. The CDR3 runs to 15 residues. Per the germline V gene, CDR1 is KGHDR and CDR2 is SFDVKD. CDR3 in amino acids: CATSASDRESETQYF. The CDR3 DNA follows: TGTGCCACCAGTGCTTCCGACAGGGAGTCGGAGACCCAGTACTTC.

The rearrangement uses TRBV11-2 and TRBJ2-5, with 10 bases aligning to TRBD2. The CDR3 covers 17 residues. V lost 0 bases to trimming and J lost 6 bases; unmatched junction nucleotides: 10. CDR1 and CDR2 (germline): SGHAT, FQNNGV. CDR3 DNA: TGTGCCAGCAGCTTAGATTATAGCGGGGGGATCGTAAAGACCCAGTACTTC. It codes for CASSLDYSGGIVKTQYF.

This chain links TRBV2 with TRBJ1-2, with 8 bases aligning to TRBD1. The V gene end was trimmed by 6 bases and the J gene end by 4 bases; junction bases not matched to a gene: 16. CDR3 length: 17 residues. Germline assignment: CDR1 SNHLY and CDR2 FYNNEI. The CDR3 bases are TGTGCCAGCAGCCTCCCAGGGGGCGCATCAGGTAGCTATGGCTACACCTTC. Translation: CASSLPGGASGSYGYTF.

This clonotype was recorded once. CDR3 in DNA: TGCAGCGTTTCCCCAGGCGGGAATCAGCCCCAGCATTTT. This encodes CSVSPGGNQPQHF. V and J are TRBV29-1 and TRBJ1-5, with unresolved D. V shed 5 bases and J shed 4 bases, with 12 bases lying between them. Germline V CDR1 and CDR2: SQVTM, ANQGSEA. The CDR3 is 13 residues long.

The gene calls are TRBV5-1 and TRBJ1-5, with no clear D. CDR3 length: 13 residues. Germline V gene lookup returns CDR1 SGHRS and CDR2 YFSETQ. Trimming left V 4 bases short and J 6 bases short, with 11 bases between. Here the CDR3 reads CASSQDGLQPQHF. CDR3 sequence (DNA): TGCGCCAGCAGCCAAGATGGACTTCAGCCCCAGCATTTT.

The rearrangement links TRBV7-9 to TRBJ2-5, with 7 bases aligning to TRBD2. The CDR3 runs 16 residues. V lost 5 bases and J lost 4; bases outside the gene matches: 13. The germline CDR1 and CDR2 sequences are SEHNR and FQNEAQ (reference sequence). In DNA, the CDR3 is TGTGCCAGCAGCGCCGGGGGAGCGGGGCAGCGAGAGACCCAGTACTTC. The encoded protein is CASSAGGAGQRETQYF.

Comments on this clonotype: A clone one base away is much larger, so this may be a read error. The chain joins TRBV11-2 to TRBJ2-5; D possibly matches TRBD1 or TRBD2 (5 bases each). This CDR3 has 13 residues. Trimming removed 6 bases from V and 5 bases from J, with 13 bases in between. The germline CDR1 and CDR2 sequences are SGHAT and FQNNGV. CDR3 protein: CASRRAGNETQYF. CDR3 DNA: TGTGCCAGCAGGAGGGCAGGGAACGAGACCCAGTACTTC.

The chain is built from TRBV10-1 and TRBJ2-7, with TRBD1 matching over 9 bases. V gave up 5 bases and J gave up 5 bases; unmatched junction bases: 10. CDR1 is WNHNN, CDR2 SYGVQD, per germline (reference sequence). The CDR3 has 15 amino acids. The CDR3 region is CASSPSGQGRNEQYF. CDR3 sequence (DNA): TGCGCCAGCAGTCCTTCTGGACAGGGGAGGAACGAGCAGTACTTC.

This clonotype was picked up many times. The gene calls are TRBV12-3 or TRBV12-4 and TRBJ1-5; maybe TRBD1 (5 bases). The CDR3 has 15 amino acids. With 0 bases removed from V and 0 bases from J, the gap between germline ends came to 6 bases. CDR3 sequence reads: CASSLATVSNQPQHF. The CDR3 DNA is TGTGCCAGCAGTTTAGCGACAGTTAGCAATCAGCCCCAGCATTTT.

The table lists this clonotype with a few counts. The chain couples TRBV10-3 to TRBJ2-2, with TRBD2 identical over 8 bases. Trimming at V came to 7 bases and at J to 6 bases, leaving 7 bases not matched to a gene. The germline CDR1 and CDR2 sequences are ENHRY and SYGVKD. The CDR3 is made up of 14 amino acids. DNA for the CDR3: TGTGCCATCAAAGCGGGAGAAAGGTCCGGGGAGCTGTTTTTT. The encoded protein is CAIKAGERSGELFF.

This clonotype has ten or more counts. V and J are TRBV4-2 and TRBJ1-4; D is uncertain. V gave up 1 base and J gave up 6 bases, with 12 bases separating them. CDR3 length: 15 residues. Germline V gene sequence: CDR1 LGHNA, CDR2 YNFKEQ. The CDR3 bases are TGTGCCAGCAGCCAAGGGCCCGGGATGGATGAAAAACTGTTTTTT. Amino acids: CASSQGPGMDEKLFF.

This clonotype was counted between two and nine times. The chain links TRBV2 to TRBJ2-5; tentative D call: TRBD1 (6 bases). This CDR3 spans 14 amino acids. CDR1 and CDR2 from the germline V gene are SNHLY and FYNNEI. V was cut by 3 bases and J by 2 bases, with 10 bases left in between. CDR3 protein: CASSEGAAQETQYF. Written as DNA, the CDR3 is TGTGCCAGCAGTGAGGGGGCAGCACAAGAGACCCAGTACTTC.